One and the same sample provided the 24 T cell receptor beta chains below, sequenced in a study of cytomegalovirus exposure and HLA in healthy donors (dated by TCRdb to the late 2010s). The library was built by means of the immunoSEQ multiplex PCR assay. A mixture of 60 forward primers for TCR Vbeta segments and 13 reverse primers for TCR Jbeta segments was used in the multiplex PCR. The source is immuneACCESS, and TCRdb retained only in-frame sequences with V and J called. Part of the clones is not carried over; for the studies checked, unresolved V genes explain less than half of this, and the remainder is unexplained. This sample holds some 190,000 clones; 75% to 80% were observed only once. Roughly 2% of the sample is in the top ten clones. The sample taken for sequencing was PBMCs. Receptor source: a woman aged 25 to 45 in good health and CMV-seropositive.

This sequence joins TRBV7-2 and TRBJ2-5, with TRBD2 matching over 7 bases. The J segment lost 1 base and the V segment lost 6 bases, leaving 8 bases of the junction unmatched. The CDR3 loop spans 15 amino acids. Looked up from germline, CDR1 is SGHTA and CDR2 is FQGNSA. The CDR3 protein is CASSFGRELQETQYF. The CDR3 DNA reads TGTGCCAGCAGTTTCGGGCGGGAGCTCCAAGAGACCCAGTACTTC.

In nucleotides, the CDR3 is TGTGCCAGCAGCTCGACTAGCGGTGAGCAGTTCTTC. This codes for CASSSTSGEQFF. The rearrangement joins TRBV21-1 to TRBJ2-1; the table's D gene call, TRBD2, was not cross checked with the DNA. TRBV21-1 is described as a pseudogene. CDR3 length: 12 amino acids.

This sequence joins TRBV15 and TRBJ2-3; TRBD2 agrees at 8 bases. V trimming: 7 bases; J trimming: 2 bases; junction bases outside the gene matches: 5. CDR1 and CDR2 (germline): LNHNV, YYDKDF (reference sequence). The CDR3 spans 14 residues. The CDR3 here is CATKAGDITDTQYF. For the CDR3, the DNA is TGTGCCACCAAAGCGGGAGATATCACAGATACGCAGTATTTT.

J is TRBJ1-5 and V is TRBV19; D unresolved. The CDR3 covers 14 residues. V was trimmed by 4 bases and J by 2 bases, leaving 9 bases between them. In germline, CDR1 is LNHDA, CDR2 SQIVND (reference sequence). CDR3: CASSSFQGNQPQHF. In nucleotides, the CDR3 is TGTGCCAGTAGTAGTTTCCAGGGCAATCAGCCCCAGCATTTT.

The rearrangement joins TRBV4-1 to TRBJ2-1; D unclear. V dropped 5 bases and J dropped 3 bases, with 17 bases sitting between them. From germline, CDR1 is MGHRA and CDR2 YSYEKL. The CDR3 runs 16 residues. The CDR3, as DNA: TGCGCCAGCAGCAGCCTTCTAGTTTCCAACTACAATGAGCAGTTCTTC. Protein product: CASSSLLVSNYNEQFF.

This chain uses TRBV27 with TRBJ2-3, with 8 bases aligning to TRBD1. J gave up 5 bases and V 5 bases, and 12 bases lay outside the gene matches. In germline, CDR1 is MNHEY, CDR2 SMNVEV (reference sequence). The CDR3 sequence is 16 residues long. The chain's CDR3 is CASSPTPTGVVDTQYF. The CDR3 coding sequence is TGTGCCAGCAGTCCGACGCCGACAGGGGTGGTAGATACGCAGTATTTT.

This clone was observed once. This rearrangement joins TRBV7-2 to TRBJ2-2; D is unresolved. The CDR3 runs to 14 residues. V shed 5 bases and J shed 5 bases, with 12 bases lying between them. Germline CDR1 and CDR2: SGHTA and FQGNSA. The chain's CDR3 is CASSPGRRTGELFF. The CDR3 nucleotides are TGTGCCAGCAGCCCTGGAAGGAGAACCGGGGAGCTGTTTTTT. Full variable domain (missing parts from reference TRBV7-2 and TRBJ2-2): GAGVSQSPSNKVTEKGKDVELRCDPISGHTALYWYRQSLGQGLEFLIYFQGNSAPDKSGLPSDRFSAERTGGSVSTLTIQRTQQEDSAVYLCASSPGRRTGELFFGEGSRLTVL.

This clone was observed a few times. The chain joins TRBV14 to TRBJ2-7; 7 nucleotides align to TRBD1. Germline CDR1 SGHDN, CDR2 FVKESK. The CDR3 runs 15 residues. The ends lost 2 bases at V and 2 bases at J; junction bases unmatched: 6. The CDR3 loop reads CASSQRWDRAYEQYF. CDR3 in DNA: TGTGCCAGCAGCCAACGCTGGGACAGAGCCTACGAGCAGTACTTC.

The chain is built from TRBV19 and TRBJ2-5, with a weak D call TRBD1 (5 bases). Trimming took 3 bases from V and 3 from J, leaving 8 bases between them. Looked up from germline, CDR1 is LNHDA and CDR2 is SQIVND (reference sequence). The CDR3 length is 13 residues. Written as DNA, the CDR3 is TGTGCCAGTAGTATCCAGGGTAAAGAGACCCAGTACTTC. Its protein product is CASSIQGKETQYF. Full variable domain (outside the CDR3, taken from reference TRBV19 and TRBJ2-5): DGGITQSPKYLFRKEGQNVTLSCEQNLNHDAMYWYRQDPGQGLRLIYYSQIVNDFQKGDIAEGYSVSREKKESFPLTVTSAQKNPTAFYLCASSIQGKETQYFGPGTRLLVL.

V and J are TRBV27 and TRBJ1-3; 8 nucleotides line up with TRBD1. This CDR3 contains 14 residues. The J segment lost 4 bases and the V segment lost 6 bases, leaving 5 bases of the junction unmatched. The germline gives CDR1 MNHEY, CDR2 SMNVEV (reference sequence). The DNA of the CDR3 is TGTGCCAGCAGAGAGGGACAGGACGGAAACACCATATATTTT. This encodes CASREGQDGNTIYF.

This chain connects TRBV2 to TRBJ1-1, with D possibly being TRBD1 (5 bases). Germline values: CDR1 SNHLY, CDR2 FYNNEI. The CDR3 has 14 residues. V was clipped by 6 bases and J by 5 bases, with 16 bases between them. For the CDR3, the DNA is TGTGCCAGCAGGGGGGGACGGTTGGGGACTGAAGCTTTCTTT. Translating gives CASRGGRLGTEAFF. Combining the CDR3 with reference TRBV2 and TRBJ1-1 gives the whole variable domain EPEVTQTPSHQVTQMGQEVILRCVPISNHLYFYWYRQILGQKVEFLVSFYNNEISEKSEIFDDQFSVERPDGSNFTLKIRSTKLEDSAMYFCASRGGRLGTEAFFGQGTRLTVV.

The rearrangement uses TRBV5-1 and TRBJ2-2, with D perhaps matching TRBD1 (6 bases). V dropped 3 bases and J dropped 5 bases, with 8 bases sitting between them. This CDR3 spans 13 amino acids. Germline V gene sequence: CDR1 SGHRS, CDR2 YFSETQ. CDR3 sequence (DNA): TGCGCCAGCAGCTGGACAGAAACCGGGGAGCTGTTTTTT. Translated: CASSWTETGELFF.

The genes are TRBV27 and TRBJ2-7; no clear D. V was cut by 6 bases and J by 1 base, with 16 bases left in between. The CDR3 length is 15 residues. CDR1 and CDR2 (germline): MNHEY, SMNVEV (reference sequence). The CDR3 nucleotides read TGTGCCAGCAGGCTCTTATGGCAAATTTCCTACGAGCAGTACTTC. It codes for CASRLLWQISYEQYF.

In its sample, this clone was seen a few times. The V gene is TRBV5-4, the J gene TRBJ2-3, with TRBD2 matching 8 bases. This CDR3 region has 13 residues. Trimming took 9 bases from V and 4 from J; bases not matched to a gene: 7. Germline V gene data show CDR1 as SGHNT and CDR2 as YYREEE (reference sequence). In nucleotides, the CDR3 is TGTGCCACCGGCGGGGGGAGCGCAGATACGCAGTATTTT. This gives the protein CATGGGSADTQYF.

V and J are TRBV5-6 and TRBJ2-7; D is possibly TRBD1 (6 bases). The CDR3 has 15 residues. V lost 0 bases, J lost 2 bases, and 12 bases lay in between. Germline V gene sequence: CDR1 SGHDT, CDR2 YYEEEE. The CDR3 coding sequence is TGTGCCAGCAGCTTGGCAGGGGCCGGGGCCTACGAGCAGTACTTC. It encodes CASSLAGAGAYEQYF.

The chain joins TRBV7-9 to TRBJ2-5, with TRBD1 matching 8 bases. With 2 bases clipped from V and 2 bases from J, the junction kept 1 base outside the gene matches. Germline V gene sequence: CDR1 SEHNR, CDR2 FQNEAQ (reference sequence). This CDR3 has 14 amino acids. Here the CDR3 DNA reads TGTGCCAGCAGCTTACAGGGGGCACAAGAGACCCAGTACTTC. This codes for CASSLQGAQETQYF.

J is TRBJ1-3 and V is TRBV30; possible D gene TRBD1, 5 bases. Trimming pared 8 bases from V and 8 bases from J, leaving 13 bases between. The CDR3 covers 11 residues. Per germline, CDR1 GTSNPN and CDR2 SVGIG (reference sequence). Written as DNA, the CDR3 is TGTGCCCAGACAGTAAGGGACACCATATATTTT. This codes for CAQTVRDTIYF.

The genes are TRBV5-6 and TRBJ1-2, with 9 positions matching TRBD1. The germline V gene encodes CDR1 SGHDT and CDR2 YYEEEE. CDR3 length: 14 residues. V gave up 3 bases and J gave up 2 bases; unmatched junction bases: 2. The CDR3 here is CASSSQGANYGYTF. Here the CDR3 DNA reads TGTGCCAGCAGCTCACAGGGGGCGAACTATGGCTACACCTTC.

This sequence joins TRBV28 and TRBJ2-7; 9 bases agree with TRBD2. The V gene's germline CDR1 is MDHEN and CDR2 SYDVKM. The ends lost 4 bases at V and 4 bases at J; junction bases unmatched: 23. The CDR3 runs to 20 residues. This CDR3 is CASSYGTSGRWGEEKYEQYF. As DNA, the CDR3 is TGTGCCAGCAGTTATGGTACCAGCGGGAGGTGGGGAGAAGAGAAGTACGAGCAGTACTTC.

The sample holds one count of this clone. This chain connects TRBV6-1 to TRBJ1-2; the match to TRBD1 covers 8 bases. This CDR3 spans 14 amino acids. CDR1 and CDR2 from the germline V gene are MNHNS and SASEGT. Unmatched junction bases numbered 6, after V lost 6 bases and J lost 3 bases. This chain's CDR3 is CASSQTGADYGYTF. Here the CDR3 DNA reads TGTGCCAGCAGCCAGACAGGGGCGGACTATGGCTACACCTTC.

Only a few counts were recorded for this clone. The chain couples TRBV28 to TRBJ2-7; D may be TRBD1 (6 bases). Looked up from germline, CDR1 is MDHEN and CDR2 is SYDVKM. The CDR3 totals 14 residues. Trimming pared 10 bases from V and 2 bases from J, leaving 18 bases between. The CDR3 here is CAIPFQGQTYEQYF. CDR3 sequence (DNA): TGTGCCATCCCATTCCAGGGGCAAACCTACGAGCAGTACTTC.

The chain has TRBV13 and TRBJ2-2, with D tentatively TRBD1 (6 bases). CDR1 PRHDT and CDR2 FYEKMQ come from the germline V gene (reference sequence). The V end was cut by 4 bases, the J end by 6 bases, with 12 bases between. The CDR3 extends over 14 amino acids. CDR3 DNA sequence: TGTGCCAGCAGCTCGATACAGGGCCCCGGGGAGCTGTTTTTT. Translation gives CASSSIQGPGELFF. The complete variable domain, with remaining parts taken from reference TRBV13 and TRBJ2-2, reads AAGVIQSPRHLIKEKRETATLKCYPIPRHDTVYWYQQGPGQDPQFLISFYEKMQSDKGSIPDRFSAQQFSDYHSELNMSSLELGDSALYFCASSSIQGPGELFFGEGSRLTVL.

This chain joins TRBV18 and TRBJ2-7; D call uncertain. There are 12 residues in the CDR3. Trimming cost V 2 bases and J 7 bases, with 9 bases left between them. CDR1 is KGHSH, CDR2 LQKENI, per germline. CDR3 nucleotide sequence: TGTGCCAGCTCACCAGCGACGAGGGAGCAGTACTTC. Translating gives CASSPATREQYF.

This chain links TRBV6-1 with TRBJ1-2; no reliable D call. Germline CDR1 and CDR2: MNHNS and SASEGT. V lost 0 bases and J lost 3, with 8 bases in between. The CDR3 consists of 14 residues. CDR3 sequence (DNA): TGTGCCAGCAGTGAAGCATTGCGGTACTATGGCTACACCTTC. As protein: CASSEALRYYGYTF.